The entry below describes one T cell receptor (beta chain). What it binds is not known. The data originate from a study of cytomegalovirus exposure and HLA in healthy donors. Study-level points and caveats: Generally TCR sequences proved uncommon, though certain public TCRs appeared in numerous donors.

Although they were nominally healthy when sampled, donors likely had unrecorded immune exposures. 60 Vbeta and 13 Jbeta primers were used in PCR. Profiled with immunoSEQ multiplex PCR; TCRdb holds only in-frame clones, not every one. The sample records 150,000 or so clones, just under 75% being singletons. The CDR3 covers 14 residues. Per the germline V gene, CDR1 is MDHEN and CDR2 is SYDVKM. The V and J ends lost 5 bases and 6 bases, in that order; junction bases with no gene match: 6. Sequenced input: PBMCs. This receptor was identified in a woman between 18 and 29 years old in good health and CMV-seronegative. The V gene is TRBV28, the J gene TRBJ1-5; 8 bases align to TRBD1. The CDR3 spells CASSMTGDTQPQHF. Here the CDR3 DNA reads TGTGCCAGCAGTATGACAGGGGACACTCAGCCCCAGCATTTT.